This passage covers 17 T cell receptor beta chains from one sample sequenced in a study of T cells in Graves' hyperthyroidism and ophthalmopathy. Template material for amplifying TCR beta CDR3 regions consisted of RNA transcripts. HTBI primers were the set used in a first-round RT-PCR of the TCR CDR3. TCRdb analysed the multiplex PCR reads with MiXCR anew, one entry per CDR3 protein. The data hold hundreds of thousands of distinct CDR3 sequences, with about 15% observed a single time. Sequences were obtained from blood. Receptors were obtained from a man in his late teens or twenties with Graves' ophthalmopathy.

Ten or more counts support this clonotype. The chain couples TRBV15 to TRBJ2-7; tentatively, D is TRBD2 (5 bases). Germline V gene sequence: CDR1 LNHNV, CDR2 YYDKDF (reference sequence). The V end lost 0 bases, the J end lost 5 bases, and 8 bases lay between the germline ends. The CDR3 spans 13 residues. The CDR3 here is CATSREAGHEQYF. CDR3 in DNA: TGTGCCACCAGCAGAGAGGCGGGCCACGAGCAGTACTTC.

The chain is built from TRBV24-1 and TRBJ2-1; perhaps TRBD1 as D (6 bases). The CDR3 runs 16 residues. Germline V CDR1 and CDR2: KGHDR, SFDVKD. Deletions cut 1 base from V and 8 bases from J, with 17 bases between. The CDR3 DNA sequence: TGTGCCACCAGTGATTTTGAGACAGGAGGATCGTATGAGCAGTTCTTC. This codes for CATSDFETGGSYEQFF.

This clonotype was recorded a few times. The chain uses TRBV20-1 and TRBJ2-5; no reliable D call. CDR3 length equals 12 residues. Germline values: CDR1 DFQATT, CDR2 SNEGSKA (reference sequence). Trimming shortened V by 4 bases and J by 2 bases, and 8 bases separated the two germline ends. The CDR3 is CSATITQETQYF. The CDR3 DNA follows: TGCAGTGCTACGATAACGCAAGAGACCCAGTACTTC.

This clonotype has just a few counts. The chain is built from TRBV10-3 and TRBJ2-7; tentative D call: TRBD2 (5 bases). Trimming cost V 2 bases and J 7 bases, with 12 bases left between them. CDR1 and CDR2 (germline): ENHRY, SYGVKD. This CDR3 region has 13 residues. The CDR3 sequence: CAISESRGMEQYF. The CDR3, as DNA: TGTGCCATCAGTGAGAGCCGGGGTATGGAGCAGTACTTC.

The chain couples TRBV6-1 to TRBJ2-2, with D possibly being TRBD2 (6 bases). Germline CDR1 reads MNHNS; CDR2 reads SASEGT. V dropped 4 bases and J dropped 6 bases, with 12 bases sitting between them. This CDR3 contains 14 residues. Here the CDR3 reads CASSVSGEAGELFF. The CDR3 nucleotides read TGTGCCAGCAGTGTATCGGGGGAAGCCGGGGAGCTGTTTTTT.

The chain has TRBV6-1 and TRBJ2-2; a possible D gene is TRBD2 (5 bases). Germline assignment: CDR1 MNHNS and CDR2 SASEGT. V was clipped by 5 bases and J by 0 bases, with 13 bases between them. CDR3 size: 16 residues. As DNA, the CDR3 is TGTGCCAGCAGTACCGAAGGACTTCCGAACACCGGGGAGCTGTTTTTT. It encodes CASSTEGLPNTGELFF.

The chain employs TRBV19 and TRBJ2-3, with 9 bases identical to TRBD1. Trimming took 6 bases from V and 6 from J; bases not matched to a gene: 4. Germline CDR1 and CDR2: LNHDA and SQIVND (reference sequence). The CDR3 length is 13 residues. The CDR3 nucleotides read TGTGCCAGTAGACAGGGGGCTGGGGATACGCAGTATTTT. Encoded protein: CASRQGAGDTQYF.

The chain carries TRBV6-1 and TRBJ1-5; maybe TRBD1 (6 bases). In germline, CDR1 is MNHNS, CDR2 SASEGT. V lost 0 bases, J lost 2 bases, and 11 bases lay in between. The CDR3 has 16 amino acids. CDR3 residues: CASSEARGEGNQPQHF. DNA of the CDR3: TGTGCCAGCAGTGAAGCGAGGGGGGAGGGCAATCAGCCCCAGCATTTT.

This clonotype has a count of ten or more. V gene TRBV2 combines with J gene TRBJ2-1, with D perhaps TRBD1 (6 bases). The CDR3 loop spans 15 amino acids. Looked up from germline, CDR1 is SNHLY and CDR2 is FYNNEI. V was clipped by 2 bases and J by 6 bases, with 14 bases between them. CDR3 bases: TGTGCCAGCAGTGAACTAATCCAGGGGCGCAATGAGCAGTTCTTC. It yields the protein CASSELIQGRNEQFF.

This clonotype was detected only a few times. A much larger clone is a single base away; this may be a read error. The rearrangement links TRBV12-3 or TRBV12-4 to TRBJ1-1, with TRBD1 matching over 8 bases. Unmatched junction bases numbered 18, after V lost 6 bases and J lost 3 bases. CDR3 length: 18 amino acids. The DNA of the CDR3 is TGTGCCAGCAGCCGGCCGACAGGGGTCTCTACCATGGACACTGAAGCTTTCTTT. This encodes CASSRPTGVSTMDTEAFF.

The chain links TRBV30 to TRBJ2-1; 9 bases line up with TRBD1. The length of the CDR3 is 14 residues. Trimming cost V 0 bases and J 5 bases; bases outside gene matches: 2. The germline CDR1 and CDR2 sequences are GTSNPN and SVGIG (reference sequence). The CDR3 reads CAWSVQGADNEQFF. DNA of the CDR3: TGTGCCTGGAGTGTACAGGGGGCGGACAATGAGCAGTTCTTC.

This clonotype appeared many times. J is TRBJ2-2 and V is TRBV11-2, with D possibly TRBD1 on 6 matching bases. Trimming pared 5 bases from V and 8 bases from J, leaving 15 bases between. CDR1 SGHAT and CDR2 FQNNGV come from the germline V gene. The CDR3 is 14 amino acids. This CDR3 reads CASSPLTGRGELFF. Written as DNA, the CDR3 is TGTGCCAGCAGCCCCTTAACAGGGCGTGGGGAGCTGTTTTTT.

At least ten counts were recorded for this clonotype. J is TRBJ2-2 and V is TRBV10-1; 8 bases are a match to TRBD1. In germline, CDR1 is WNHNN, CDR2 SYGVQD (reference sequence). The V segment lost 3 bases and the J segment 1 base; nucleotides outside the gene matches: 4. There are 16 residues in the CDR3. The CDR3 DNA is TGCGCCAGCAGTGAAGGGGGACAGGTGAACACCGGGGAGCTGTTTTTT. Its translation: CASSEGGQVNTGELFF.

As to this clonotype: This could be a read error, since a much larger clone is one nucleotide away. The V gene is TRBV4-1, the J gene TRBJ2-5; 12 bases align to TRBD2. The CDR3 spans 15 residues. V gave up 4 bases and J gave up 2 bases; unmatched junction bases: 2. Germline V lookup: CDR1 MGHRA, CDR2 YSYEKL. The CDR3 sequence is CASSPTSGGQETQYF. The CDR3 region has the DNA TGCGCCAGCAGCCCCACTAGCGGGGGGCAAGAGACCCAGTACTTC.

This rearrangement joins TRBV18 to TRBJ2-5; 9 bases fit TRBD2. The CDR3 covers 17 residues. Looked up from germline, CDR1 is KGHSH and CDR2 is LQKENI. V lost 3 bases and J lost 5; bases outside the gene matches: 13. The CDR3 is CASSPPGTSSQLETQYF. CDR3 coding DNA: TGTGCCAGCTCACCGCCCGGGACTAGCTCACAATTGGAGACCCAGTACTTC. The variable domain in full, completed from reference TRBV18 and TRBJ2-5, reads NAGVMQNPRHLVRRRGQEARLRCSPMKGHSHVYWYRQLPEEGLKFMVYLQKENIIDESGMPKERFSAEFPKEGPSILRIQQVVRGDSAAYFCASSPPGTSSQLETQYFGPGTRLLVL.

The V call is TRBV19, the J call TRBJ2-5, with TRBD1 matching 11 bases. The CDR3 sequence is 15 residues long. Germline CDR1 LNHDA, CDR2 SQIVND (reference sequence). The V gene end was trimmed by 5 bases and the J gene end by 5 bases; junction bases not matched to a gene: 7. CDR3 amino acids: CASSGQGAMGETQYF. The CDR3 coding sequence is TGTGCCAGTAGTGGACAGGGGGCGATGGGTGAGACCCAGTACTTC.

The table lists this clonotype with many counts. The rearrangement uses TRBV12-3 or TRBV12-4 and TRBJ1-1, with D possibly TRBD1 on 6 matching bases. This CDR3 comprises 15 residues. The V end was cut by 3 bases, the J end by 0 bases, with 11 bases between. CDR3 protein: CASSFGRGLNTEAFF. The DNA for the CDR3 is TGTGCCAGCAGTTTTGGCAGGGGCCTGAACACTGAAGCTTTCTTT.